The sequence of this TCR beta chain was determined in a study of T cells expressing NK-cell markers. Study context: It was sorted CD3+CD56+NKG2C+, CD3+CD56+NKG2C- and CD3+CD56-NKG2C+ T cells that supplied the TCR beta repertoires. Eight donors were sequenced, of whom seven were HCMV-seropositive, while the remaining one was HCMV-seronegative.

This CDR3 contains 14 residues. The germline gives CDR1 LNHDA, CDR2 SQIVND (reference sequence). About this clonotype: Its antigen is still unknown.

Findings of the study overall: Evidence did not settle whether expanded NKG2C+ T cell clones targeted HCMV.

TCRdb reprocessed the 5' RACE reads and keeps a single row for each CDR3 protein, giving no DNA. Here the sample table reports 130,000 to 150,000 distinct CDR3 sequences. What was sequenced was blood T cells: a sorted CD56 or NKG2C T cell subset, CD4+ or CD8+ T cells, or bulk PBMC T cells (not recorded which). The gene calls are TRBV19 and TRBJ2-1; there is no DNA to check the TCRdb D call of TRBD2. This clonotype was sampled from a man aged 18-30 years in good health. CDR3: CASSIIGGNDEQFF. Full variable domain (outside the CDR3, taken from reference TRBV19 and TRBJ2-1): DGGITQSPKYLFRKEGQNVTLSCEQNLNHDAMYWYRQDPGQGLRLIYYSQIVNDFQKGDIAEGYSVSREKKESFPLTVTSAQKNPTAFYLCASSIIGGNDEQFFGPGTRLTVL.